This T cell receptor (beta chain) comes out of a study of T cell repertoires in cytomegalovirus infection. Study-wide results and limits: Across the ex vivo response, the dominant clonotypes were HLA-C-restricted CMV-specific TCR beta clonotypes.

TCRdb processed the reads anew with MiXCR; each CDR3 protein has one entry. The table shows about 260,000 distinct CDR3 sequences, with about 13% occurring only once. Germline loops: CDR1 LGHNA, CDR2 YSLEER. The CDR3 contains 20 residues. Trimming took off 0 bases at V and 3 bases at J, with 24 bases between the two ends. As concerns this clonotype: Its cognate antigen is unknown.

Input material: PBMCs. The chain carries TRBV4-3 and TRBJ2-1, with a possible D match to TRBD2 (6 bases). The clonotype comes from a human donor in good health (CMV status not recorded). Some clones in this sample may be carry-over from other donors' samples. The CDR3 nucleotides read TGCGCCAGCAGCCAAGATTGGAGCACCTCGGCTAGCGTAGACTACAATGAGCAGTTCTTC. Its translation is CASSQDWSTSASVDYNEQFF.